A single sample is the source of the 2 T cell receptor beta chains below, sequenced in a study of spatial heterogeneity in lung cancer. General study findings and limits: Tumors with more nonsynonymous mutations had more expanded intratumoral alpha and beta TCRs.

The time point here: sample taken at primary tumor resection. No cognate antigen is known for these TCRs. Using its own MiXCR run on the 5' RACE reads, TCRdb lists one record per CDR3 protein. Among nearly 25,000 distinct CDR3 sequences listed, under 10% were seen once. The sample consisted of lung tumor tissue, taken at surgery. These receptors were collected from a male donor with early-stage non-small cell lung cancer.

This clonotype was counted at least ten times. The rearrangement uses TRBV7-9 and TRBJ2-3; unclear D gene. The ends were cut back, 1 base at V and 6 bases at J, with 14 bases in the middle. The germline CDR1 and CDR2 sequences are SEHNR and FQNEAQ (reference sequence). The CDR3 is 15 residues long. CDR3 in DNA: TGTGCCAGCAGCTTAGTTCTCGGCCACCCGGATACGCAGTATTTT. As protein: CASSLVLGHPDTQYF.

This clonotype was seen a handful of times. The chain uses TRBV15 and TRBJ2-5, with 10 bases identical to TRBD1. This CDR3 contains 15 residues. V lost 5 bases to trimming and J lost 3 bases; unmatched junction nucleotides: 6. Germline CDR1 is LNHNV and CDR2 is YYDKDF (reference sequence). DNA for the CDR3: TGTGCCACCAGCCACCCGGACAGGGGGGAAGAGACCCAGTACTTC. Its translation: CATSHPDRGEETQYF.